The entry that follows covers one T cell receptor beta chain sequence. The sample originates from a study of T cell responses to AZD1222 COVID-19 vaccine. CDR1 is MNHEY, CDR2 SVGAGI, per germline. V lost 0 bases and J lost 4; bases outside the gene matches: 0. This CDR3 has 14 residues. The table came from immunoSEQ multiplex PCR; TCRdb's copy has only in-frame clones and leaves some out. The sample consists of over 95,000 clones, roughly 90% of them appearing once. The chain has TRBV6-5 and TRBJ1-5, with 7 nucleotides matching TRBD1. The source material was peripheral blood, sampled 28 days after the second AZD1222 dose. The TCR originated in an adult who received the AZD1222 COVID-19 vaccine. DNA for the CDR3: TGTGCCAGCAGTTACTCGGGACAGAATCAGCCCCAGCATTTT. Its translation: CASSYSGQNQPQHF.